What follows describes a single TCR beta chain. This clonotype was found once. What antigen it recognizes has not been identified. No base quality values were provided; no much bigger clone lies one nucleotide off. Sequences SGDLS (CDR1) and YYNGEE (CDR2) are obtained from the germline V gene. Here V drops 3 bases and J drops 2 bases, and the junction holds 3 bases not matched to any gene. From its cysteine to its phenylalanine, the CDR3 spans 15 amino acids. Only the CDR3 DNA is retained, 45 bases long and in frame from the first base. Receptor libraries were prepared by PCR. The instrument was an Illumina HiSeq 2500. Unique molecular identifiers were incorporated into TCR beta cDNA libraries to reduce PCR and sequencing biases. Approximately 500,000 cDNA molecules were obtained per 1 to 10 million input T cells, so each molecule approximated one T cell. The patient libraries were prepared and sequenced using the same protocol as the earlier healthy control dataset. Samples belonging to the same batch were prepared together, multiplexed and sequenced on a shared HiSeq lane. In the authors' own workflow: Raw barcoded reads were processed with MIGEC, and single-read molecular identifier groups were discarded before consensus assembly and CDR3 extraction. VDJtools was used for post-analysis of the clonotype tables, and diversity was normalized by down-sampling every dataset to the size of the smallest sample. In repertoire overlap clustering, CDR3 amino acid sequences, but not nucleotide sequences, were matched to correct batch-related cross-sample contamination. TCRdb cleaned the public reads at Q25 with fastp, built clones with MiXCR and kept in-frame beta chains. Rows are combined by CDR3 protein, so each entry shows the most common genes and DNA. The V and J calls shown here were made by TCRdb, not taken from the authors' results. This sample holds under 900,000 distinct CDR3 sequences; roughly 58% were observed only once. The top ten clones comprise about 4.8% of the sample.

The sample originates from a study of post-analysis software for immune sequencing data (dated by TCRdb to the mid-2010s). Regarding the study in general: Disease courses on record covered relapsing-remitting, secondary progressive and progressive-relapsing multiple sclerosis, though some patients had no subtype annotation. Patient repertoires were compared against 11 to 12 previously published healthy control repertoires from donors aged roughly 6 to 28 years. A subset of samples was prepared in parallel using single-end sample barcoding, then pooled and co-amplified after Illumina adapter ligation.

To demonstrate the VDJtools post-analysis software, the study profiled TCR beta repertoires from the peripheral blood of about a dozen young patients with multiple sclerosis. The multiple sclerosis patients were children and adolescents ranging in age from roughly 6 to 15 years. Points the paper makes about the study in general: When samples were clustered directly using the F measure, samples prepared in the same batch co-clustered strongly, which prompted a batch-effect correction. Compared with controls, multiple sclerosis patients had significantly lower normalized Chao1 diversity, a finding suggesting substantial peripheral T-cell clonal expansion. The control group was slightly older than the multiple sclerosis patient group. Significantly higher frequencies in patients than in controls were found for a few TRBV segments, including TRBV5-6, TRBV5-1 and TRBV20-1.

The sequence came from a girl under 18 with multiple sclerosis. The sample consisted of blood. The rearranged chain carries TRBV9 and TRBJ2-1, with 9 bases aligning to TRBD1. Read as DNA, the sequence is TGTGCCAGCAGCGAGGGGACAGGGCCCTACAATGAGCAGTTCTTC. The encoded protein is CASSEGTGPYNEQFF.